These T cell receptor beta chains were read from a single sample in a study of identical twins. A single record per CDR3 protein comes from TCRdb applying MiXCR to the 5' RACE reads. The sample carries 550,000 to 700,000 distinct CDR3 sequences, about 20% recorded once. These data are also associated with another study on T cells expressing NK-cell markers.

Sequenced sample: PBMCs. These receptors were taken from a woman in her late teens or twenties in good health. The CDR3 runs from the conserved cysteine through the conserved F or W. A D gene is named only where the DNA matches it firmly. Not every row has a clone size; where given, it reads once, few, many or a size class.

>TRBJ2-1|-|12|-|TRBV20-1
TGCAGTGCTAGAGGGGGGAGCGAAGAGCAGTTCTTC
CSARGGSEEQFF
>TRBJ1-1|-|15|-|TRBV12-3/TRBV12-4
TGTGCCAGCAGTCCCAGTGTTTTGGTGGGCACTGAAGCTTTCTTT
CASSPSVLVGTEAFF
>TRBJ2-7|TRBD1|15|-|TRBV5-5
TGTGCCAGCAGTTTGACAGGGGGCGCGCCCTACGAGCAGTACTTC
CASSLTGGAPYEQYF
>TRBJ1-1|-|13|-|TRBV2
TGTGCCAGCAGTGGCCGGGCGAACACTGAAGCTTTCTTT
CASSGRANTEAFF
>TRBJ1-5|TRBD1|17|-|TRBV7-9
TGTGCCAGCAGCTTAGGGGGAGGGGGCGGCGACAATCAGCCCCAGCATTTT
CASSLGGGGGDNQPQHF
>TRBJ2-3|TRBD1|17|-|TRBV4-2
TGTGCCAGCAGCCAATACTCGGGACAGGTTCCCACAGATACGCAGTATTTT
CASSQYSGQVPTDTQYF
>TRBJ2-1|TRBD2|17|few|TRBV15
TGTGCCACCAGCACAGTTATCGGCGGGGGACGCTACAATGAGCAGTTCTTC
CATSTVIGGGRYNEQFF
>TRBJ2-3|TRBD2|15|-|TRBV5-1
TGCGCCACCGGACCGGGGACTAGCGGAGCAGATACGCAGTATTTT
CATGPGTSGADTQYF
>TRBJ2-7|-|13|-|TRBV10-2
TGCGCCACCAAAGCTGATGCCTCCTACGAGCAGTACTTC
CATKADASYEQYF
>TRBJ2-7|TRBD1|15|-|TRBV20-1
TGCAGTGCTAGAGAAGGGGGACAGGGAAGGTACGAGCAGTACTTC
CSAREGGQGRYEQYF
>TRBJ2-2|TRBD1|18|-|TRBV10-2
TGCGCCAGCAGTGAGAGATGGGCAGGGACAGGGATCACCGGGGAGCTGTTTTTT
CASSERWAGTGITGELFF
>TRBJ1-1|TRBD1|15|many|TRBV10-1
TGCGCCAGCAGCCCCCGACAGGGCGGTGGCACTGAAGCTTTCTTT
CASSPRQGGGTEAFF
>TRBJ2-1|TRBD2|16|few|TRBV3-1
TGTGCCAGCAGCCCTCGGACTAGCGGGCCCTACAATGAGCAGTTCTTC
CASSPRTSGPYNEQFF
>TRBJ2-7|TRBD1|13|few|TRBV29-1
TGCAGCGTCAATGGACAGGGGAGATACGAGCAGTACTTC
CSVNGQGRYEQYF
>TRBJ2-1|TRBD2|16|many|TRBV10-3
TGTGCCATCAGTTCGGGACTAGCGGGAGTCTCGAATGAGCAGTTCTTC
CAISSGLAGVSNEQFF
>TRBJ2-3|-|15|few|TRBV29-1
TGCAGCGTTGAAGATTGGCGGAAGGGGAAGAATACGCAGTATTTT
CSVEDWRKGKNTQYF
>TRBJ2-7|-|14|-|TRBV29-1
TGCAGCGTCGAGGGCGCGGCAACTTTAGGGGAGCAGTACTTC
CSVEGAATLGEQYF
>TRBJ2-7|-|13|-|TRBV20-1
TGCAGTGCGCTCGGAGAGGTCGCCTACGAGCAGTACTTC
CSALGEVAYEQYF
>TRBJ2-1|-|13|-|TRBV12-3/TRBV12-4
TGTGCCAGTACCTTAGGTACGAGCAATGAGCAGTTCTTC
CASTLGTSNEQFF
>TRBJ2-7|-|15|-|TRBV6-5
TGTGCCAGCAGTTACCAAAGGGGACCCAGTTACGAGCAGTACTTC
CASSYQRGPSYEQYF
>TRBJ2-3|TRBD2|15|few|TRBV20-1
TGCAGTGCCGTACCGGGACTAGCGGGAGGAGATACGCAGTATTTT
CSAVPGLAGGDTQYF
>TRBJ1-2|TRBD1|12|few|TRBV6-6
TGTGCCAGCTTCGGGACAGAAGATGGCTACACCTTC
CASFGTEDGYTF
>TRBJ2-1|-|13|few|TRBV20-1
TGCAGTGCCGGCCGACCCTCCTACAATGAGCAGTTCTTC
CSAGRPSYNEQFF
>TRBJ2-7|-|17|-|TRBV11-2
TGTGCCAGCAGCCATAAGAGAACAGGGACCCTAGGCAGCGAGCAGTACTTC
CASSHKRTGTLGSEQYF
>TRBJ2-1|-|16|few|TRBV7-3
TGTGCCAGCAGCTTAGACAGGTGGAGCTCCTACAATGAGCAGTTCTTC
CASSLDRWSSYNEQFF
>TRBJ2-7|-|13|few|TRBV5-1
TGCGCCAGCAGCCTGTCAGGGGTACACGAGCAGTACTTC
CASSLSGVHEQYF
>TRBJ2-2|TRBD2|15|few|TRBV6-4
TGTGCCAGCAGTCGACTAGCGGGGGGCACCGGGGAGCTGTTTTTT
CASSRLAGGTGELFF
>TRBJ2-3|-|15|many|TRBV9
TGTGCCAGCAGCGGAGGAATGGCAGGGACAGATACGCAGTATTTT
CASSGGMAGTDTQYF
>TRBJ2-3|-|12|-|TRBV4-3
TGCGCCAGCCTCGGGGCTGCAGATACGCAGTATTTT
CASLGAADTQYF
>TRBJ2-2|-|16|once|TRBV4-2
TGTGCCAGCAGCCAAGATGGGGCAGTAGAGACCGGGGAGCTGTTTTTT
CASSQDGAVETGELFF
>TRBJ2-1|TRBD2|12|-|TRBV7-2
TGTGCCAGCAGCTTGTTAGCGGGACGGGAGTTCTTC
CASSLLAGREFF
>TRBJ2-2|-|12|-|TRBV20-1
TGCAGTGTACCAGGGCAGACCGGGGAGCTGTTTTTT
CSVPGQTGELFF
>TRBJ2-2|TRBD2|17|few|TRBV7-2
TGTGCCAGCAGCTTAGGGAGACTAGCGGCGAACACCGGGGAGCTGTTTTTT
CASSLGRLAANTGELFF
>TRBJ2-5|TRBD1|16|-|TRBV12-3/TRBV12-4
TGTGCCAGCAGTTCCCGAGAGGACAGGGTGGAGGAGACCCAGTACTTC
CASSSREDRVEETQYF
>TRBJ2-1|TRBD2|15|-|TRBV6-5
TGTGCCAGCAGTTACACGGCGGGAGGGCCGGGTGAGCAGTTCTTC
CASSYTAGGPGEQFF
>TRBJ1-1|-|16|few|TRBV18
TGTGCCAGCTCACCAATGAAGCGGGTGGCGTACACTGAAGCTTTCTTT
CASSPMKRVAYTEAFF